The entry below gives a single TCR beta chain sequence along with its context. Its matching antigen is unknown. This sample is drawn from a study of T cell repertoires in cytomegalovirus infection. For the study at large: Public TCR beta signatures indicated both CMV infection and matching HLA type. Findings of the study overall: CMV-specific TCR beta clonotypes restricted by HLA-C were the ones dominating the ex vivo response. Cumulative frequency (of public TCR beta family members) identified carriers of CMV plus the relevant HLA.

V gave up 2 bases and J gave up 6 bases, with 13 bases separating them. The CDR3 consists of 15 residues. Germline V gene data show CDR1 as SEHNR and CDR2 as FQNEAQ (reference sequence). TCRdb passed the reads through MiXCR, listing each CDR3 protein once. The repertoire has some 300,000 distinct CDR3 sequences, about an eighth of them found once; the top ten carry 7.5% to 10%. The chain couples TRBV7-9 to TRBJ2-2, with D perhaps being TRBD1 or TRBD2 (5 bases each). The sample comprised PBMCs. This TCR was sampled from a human donor in good health (CMV status not recorded). Some clones in this sample may be carry-over from other donors' samples. CDR3 loop: CASSLRGSVPGELFF. DNA for the CDR3: TGTGCCAGCAGCTTAAGGGGTAGCGTGCCCGGGGAGCTGTTTTTT.